The next 6 T cell receptor beta chains were all read from a single sample in a study of lymphopenia after photon versus proton radiotherapy. The data were produced by immunoSEQ multiplex PCR, yet TCRdb's version contains in-frame clones alone and is incomplete. Among some 45,000 clones listed, around four fifths were seen once. Sample: peripheral blood, taken from a patient treated with proton-based radiotherapy. These receptors were collected from a woman in her sixties or seventies with pancreatic cancer.

The chain carries TRBV29-1 and TRBJ1-1; 8 positions agree with TRBD1. After removal of 6 bases from V and 11 bases from J, the junction contained 5 bases not matched to a gene. Germline CDR1 SQVTM, CDR2 ANQGSEA. The CDR3 covers 10 residues. The CDR3 loop is CSVLDREAFF. DNA of the CDR3: TGCAGCGTATTGGACAGGGAGGCTTTCTTT.

The genes are TRBV7-2 and TRBJ2-1; 12 bases fit TRBD2. With 3 bases clipped from V and 8 bases from J, the junction kept 8 bases outside the gene matches. The CDR3 is 16 amino acids. Looked up from germline, CDR1 is SGHTA and CDR2 is FQGNSA. The CDR3 DNA reads TGTGCCAGCAGCTTGCAAACTAGCGGGGGGTTGCATGAGCAGTTCTTC. Encoded protein: CASSLQTSGGLHEQFF.

V and J are TRBV16 and TRBJ2-1; D not resolved. CDR1 and CDR2 (germline): KGHSY, FQNENV. V dropped 5 bases and J dropped 7 bases, with 9 bases sitting between them. The CDR3 extends over 12 amino acids. CDR3 in amino acids: CASSARLNEQFF. CDR3 DNA: TGTGCCAGCAGCGCGCGGCTGAATGAGCAGTTCTTC.

This chain's CDR3 is CASSSSTAARTGELFF. CDR3 coding DNA: TGCGCCAGCAGCTCCTCTACTGCAGCACGCACCGGGGAGCTGTTTTTT. The gene calls are TRBV5-1 and TRBJ2-2; D ambiguous. Germline V gene data show CDR1 as SGHRS and CDR2 as YFSETQ. The CDR3 is 16 amino acids. Trimming stripped 3 bases from V and 4 bases from J, with 16 bases between. Full variable domain (missing parts from reference TRBV5-1 and TRBJ2-2): KAGVTQTPRYLIKTRGQQVTLSCSPISGHRSVSWYQQTPGQGLQFLFEYFSETQRNKGNFPGRFSGRQFSNSRSEMNVSTLELGDSALYLCASSSSTAARTGELFFGEGSRLTVL.

This clone was picked up one time. This chain links TRBV19 with TRBJ1-1; D gene uncertain. The CDR3 loop spans 15 amino acids. Germline V gives CDR1 LNHDA, CDR2 SQIVND (reference sequence). V lost 0 bases, J lost 5 bases, and 13 bases lay in between. The DNA of the CDR3 is TGTGCCAGTAGTATAGACGGTTCGGGGTGGACTGAAGCTTTCTTT. Translation: CASSIDGSGWTEAFF.

The chain uses TRBV11-3 and TRBJ2-5, with D possibly matching TRBD1 (5 bases). The V end lost 4 bases, the J end lost 2 bases, and 23 bases lay between the germline ends. This CDR3 spans 18 amino acids. Per the germline V gene, CDR1 is SGHNT and CDR2 is YENEEA. The CDR3 DNA follows: TGTGCCAGCAGCTCACCCCCCCCGTTGGTGGGGCCTCAAGAGACCCAGTACTTC. This sequence encodes CASSSPPPLVGPQETQYF. Supplemented by reference TRBV11-3 and TRBJ2-5, the full variable domain reads EAGVVQSPRYKIIEKKQPVAFWCNPISGHNTLYWYLQNLGQGPELLIRYENEEAVDDSQLPKDRFSAERLKGVDSTLKIQPAELGDSAVYLCASSSPPPLVGPQETQYFGPGTRLLVL.